The clone carrying this T cell receptor beta chain occurred once. The table came from immunoSEQ multiplex PCR; TCRdb's copy has only in-frame clones and leaves some out. The table shows approximately 15,000 clones, with around 83% occurring only once. This specimen comes from a study of technical replicates of blood from several donors. The clonotype originates from a human donor in good health. Sequencing was carried out using PBMCs.

In nucleotides, the CDR3 is TGCGCCAGCTCGAGCGGGAGGTCCGAGACCCAGTACTTC. This codes for CASSSGRSETQYF. This chain connects TRBV5-1 to TRBJ2-5, with 9 bases lining up with TRBD2. The germline gives CDR1 SGHRS, CDR2 YFSETQ. J was trimmed by 5 bases and V by 7 bases; bases with no gene match: 6. The CDR3 is 13 residues long.